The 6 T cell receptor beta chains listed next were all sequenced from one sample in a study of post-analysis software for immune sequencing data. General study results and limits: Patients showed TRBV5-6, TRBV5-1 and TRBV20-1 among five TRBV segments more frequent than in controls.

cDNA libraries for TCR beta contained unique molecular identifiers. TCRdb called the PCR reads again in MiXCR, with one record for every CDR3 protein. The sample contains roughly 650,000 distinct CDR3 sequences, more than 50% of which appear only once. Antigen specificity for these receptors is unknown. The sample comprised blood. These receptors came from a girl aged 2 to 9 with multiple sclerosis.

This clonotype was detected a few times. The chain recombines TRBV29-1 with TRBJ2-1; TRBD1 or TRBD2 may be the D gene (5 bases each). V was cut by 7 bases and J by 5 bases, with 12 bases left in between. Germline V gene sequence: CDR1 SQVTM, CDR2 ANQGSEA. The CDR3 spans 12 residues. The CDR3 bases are TGCAGCGCTAGGGACGGCAACAATGAGCAGTTCTTC. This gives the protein CSARDGNNEQFF.

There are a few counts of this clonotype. This CDR3 is CAISESIGTETQYF. The CDR3 DNA is TGTGCCATCAGTGAGTCGATAGGAACCGAGACCCAGTACTTC. The chain joins TRBV10-3 to TRBJ2-5, with D unresolved. Trimming removed 0 bases at V and 5 bases at J, with 10 bases between. The germline V gene encodes CDR1 ENHRY and CDR2 SYGVKD. The CDR3 sequence is 14 residues long.

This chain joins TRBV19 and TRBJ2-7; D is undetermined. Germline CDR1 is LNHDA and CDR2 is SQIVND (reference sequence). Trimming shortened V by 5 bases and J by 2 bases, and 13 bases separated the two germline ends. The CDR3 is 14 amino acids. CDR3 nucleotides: TGTGCCAGTAGTCTCCTCCATATAACCTACGAGCAGTACTTC. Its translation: CASSLLHITYEQYF.

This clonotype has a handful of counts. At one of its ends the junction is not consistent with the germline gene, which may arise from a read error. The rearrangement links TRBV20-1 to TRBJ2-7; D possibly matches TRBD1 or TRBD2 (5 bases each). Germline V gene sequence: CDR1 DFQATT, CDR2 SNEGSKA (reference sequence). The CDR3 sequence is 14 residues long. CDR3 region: CSARDLGDRYEQYF. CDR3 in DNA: TGTAGTGCTAGAGATCTTGGGGACCGCTACGAGCAGTACTTC.

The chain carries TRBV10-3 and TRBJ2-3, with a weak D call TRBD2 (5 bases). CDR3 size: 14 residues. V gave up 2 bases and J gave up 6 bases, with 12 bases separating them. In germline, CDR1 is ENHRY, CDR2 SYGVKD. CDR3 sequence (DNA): TGTGCCATCAGTGAGGGGGAGAACCGGGATACGCAGTATTTT. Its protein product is CAISEGENRDTQYF.

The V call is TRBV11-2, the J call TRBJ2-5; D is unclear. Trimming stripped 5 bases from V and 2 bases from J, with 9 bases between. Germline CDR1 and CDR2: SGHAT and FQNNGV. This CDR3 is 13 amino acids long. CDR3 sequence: CASSIGRQETQYF. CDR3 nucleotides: TGTGCCAGCAGCATTGGACGACAAGAGACCCAGTACTTC.